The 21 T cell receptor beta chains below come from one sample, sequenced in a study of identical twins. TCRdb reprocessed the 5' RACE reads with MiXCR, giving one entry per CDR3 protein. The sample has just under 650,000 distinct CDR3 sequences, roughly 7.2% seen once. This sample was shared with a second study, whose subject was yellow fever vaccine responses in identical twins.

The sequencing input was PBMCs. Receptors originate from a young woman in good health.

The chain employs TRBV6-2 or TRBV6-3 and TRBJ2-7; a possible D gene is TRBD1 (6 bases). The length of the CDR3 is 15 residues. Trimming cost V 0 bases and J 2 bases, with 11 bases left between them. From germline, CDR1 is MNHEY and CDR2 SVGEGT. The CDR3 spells CASSYSLGATYEQYV. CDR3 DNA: TGTGCCAGCAGTTACTCCTTGGGGGCGACCTACGAGCAGTACGTC.

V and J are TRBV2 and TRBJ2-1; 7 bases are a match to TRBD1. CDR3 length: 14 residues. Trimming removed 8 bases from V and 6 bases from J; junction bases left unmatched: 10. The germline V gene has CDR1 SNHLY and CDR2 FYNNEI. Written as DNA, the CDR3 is TGTGCCAGCGATCGTACAGGGGTCCGCAATGAGCAGTTCTTC. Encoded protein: CASDRTGVRNEQFF.

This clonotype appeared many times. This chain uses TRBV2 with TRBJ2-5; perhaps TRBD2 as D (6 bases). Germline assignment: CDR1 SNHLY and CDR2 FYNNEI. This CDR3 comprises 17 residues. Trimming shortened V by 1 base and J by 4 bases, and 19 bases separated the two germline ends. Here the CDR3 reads CASSEVGRKTRGETQYF. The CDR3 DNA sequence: TGTGCCAGCAGTGAAGTAGGACGTAAGACTAGGGGAGAGACCCAGTACTTC.

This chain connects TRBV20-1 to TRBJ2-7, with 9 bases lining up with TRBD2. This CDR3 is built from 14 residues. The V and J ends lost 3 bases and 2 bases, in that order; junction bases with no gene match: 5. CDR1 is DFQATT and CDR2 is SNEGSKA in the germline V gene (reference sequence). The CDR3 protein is CSASGGRAAYEQYF. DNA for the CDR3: TGCAGTGCTAGCGGCGGGAGGGCTGCCTACGAGCAGTACTTC.

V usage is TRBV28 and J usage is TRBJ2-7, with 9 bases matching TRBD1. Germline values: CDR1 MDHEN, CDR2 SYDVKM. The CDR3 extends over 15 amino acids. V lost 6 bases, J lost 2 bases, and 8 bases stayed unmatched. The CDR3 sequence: CASSSQGAGTYEQYV. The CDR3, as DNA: TGTGCCAGCAGCTCACAGGGGGCGGGCACCTACGAGCAGTACGTC.

CDR3 protein: CSARDRRASGGLTQYF. The CDR3 DNA follows: TGCAGTGCTAGAGATCGTCGGGCTAGCGGGGGCCTTACGCAGTATTTT. This sequence joins TRBV20-1 and TRBJ2-3, with 10 bases aligning to TRBD2. The CDR3 consists of 16 residues. V gave up 0 bases and J gave up 8 bases; unmatched junction bases: 11. From germline, CDR1 is DFQATT and CDR2 SNEGSKA (reference sequence).

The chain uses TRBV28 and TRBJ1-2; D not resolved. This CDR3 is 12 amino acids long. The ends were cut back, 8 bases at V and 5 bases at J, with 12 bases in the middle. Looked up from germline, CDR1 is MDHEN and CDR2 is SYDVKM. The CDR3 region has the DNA TGTGCCAGCCTAAGGGAGGGTTATGGCTACACCTTC. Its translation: CASLREGYGYTF.

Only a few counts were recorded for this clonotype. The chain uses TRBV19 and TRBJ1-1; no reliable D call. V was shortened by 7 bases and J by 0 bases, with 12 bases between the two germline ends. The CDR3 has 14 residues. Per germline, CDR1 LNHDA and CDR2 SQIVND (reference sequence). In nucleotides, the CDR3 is TGTGCCAGTACCCAAAATAGTATGAACACTGAAGCTTTCTTT. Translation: CASTQNSMNTEAFF.

The CDR3 protein is CSAPERGNTGELFF. Written as DNA, the CDR3 is TGCAGTGCCCCAGAGAGGGGGAACACCGGGGAGCTGTTTTTT. The gene calls are TRBV20-1 and TRBJ2-2; D is tentatively TRBD1 or TRBD2 (5 bases each). The CDR3 is 14 amino acids. V shed 6 bases and J shed 1 base, with 12 bases lying between them. CDR1 is DFQATT and CDR2 is SNEGSKA in the germline V gene (reference sequence).

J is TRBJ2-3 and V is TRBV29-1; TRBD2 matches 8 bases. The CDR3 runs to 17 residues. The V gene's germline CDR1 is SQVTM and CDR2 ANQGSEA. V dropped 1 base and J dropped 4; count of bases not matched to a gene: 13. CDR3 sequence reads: CSVEGSSRAGGADTQYF. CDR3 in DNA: TGCAGCGTTGAAGGTAGCTCGAGGGCGGGAGGCGCAGATACGCAGTATTTT.

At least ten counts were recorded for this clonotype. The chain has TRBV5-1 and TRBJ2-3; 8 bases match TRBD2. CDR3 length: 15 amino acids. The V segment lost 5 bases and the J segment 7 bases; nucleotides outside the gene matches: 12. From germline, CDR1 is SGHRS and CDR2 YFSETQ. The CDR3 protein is CASRSAGGALYTQYF. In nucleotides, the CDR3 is TGCGCCAGCAGATCCGCGGGGGGCGCATTATATACGCAGTATTTT.

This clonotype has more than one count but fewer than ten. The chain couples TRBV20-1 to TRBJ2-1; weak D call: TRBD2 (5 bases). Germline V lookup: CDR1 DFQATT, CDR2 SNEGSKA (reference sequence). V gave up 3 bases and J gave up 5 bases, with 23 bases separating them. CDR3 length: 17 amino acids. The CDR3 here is CSARPTGRAVLNNEQFF. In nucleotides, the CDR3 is TGCAGTGCTAGGCCCACGGGTAGAGCGGTTCTGAACAATGAGCAGTTCTTC.

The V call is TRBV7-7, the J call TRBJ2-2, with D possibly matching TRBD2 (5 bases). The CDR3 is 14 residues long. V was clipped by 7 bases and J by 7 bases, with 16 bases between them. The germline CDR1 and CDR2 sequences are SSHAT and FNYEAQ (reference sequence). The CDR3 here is CASTVNTGVGELFF. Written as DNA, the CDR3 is TGTGCCAGCACCGTAAACACCGGGGTCGGGGAGCTGTTTTTT.

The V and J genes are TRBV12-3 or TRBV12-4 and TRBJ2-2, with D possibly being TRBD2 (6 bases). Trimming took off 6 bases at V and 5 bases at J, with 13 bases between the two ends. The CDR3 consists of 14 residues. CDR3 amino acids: CASSQPGVTGELFF. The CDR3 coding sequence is TGTGCCAGCAGCCAACCGGGGGTTACCGGGGAGCTGTTTTTT.

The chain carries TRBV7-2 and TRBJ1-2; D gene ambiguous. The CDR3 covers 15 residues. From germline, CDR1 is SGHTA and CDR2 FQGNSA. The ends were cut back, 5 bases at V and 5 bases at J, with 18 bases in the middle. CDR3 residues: CASSPNQARAYGYTF. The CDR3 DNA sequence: TGTGCCAGCAGCCCAAATCAGGCGAGAGCATATGGCTACACCTTC.

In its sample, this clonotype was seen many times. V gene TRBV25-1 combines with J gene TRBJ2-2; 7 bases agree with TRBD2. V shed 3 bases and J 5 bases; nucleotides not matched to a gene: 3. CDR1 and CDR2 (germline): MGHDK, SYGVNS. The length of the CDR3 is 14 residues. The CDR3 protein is CASSEGGATGELFF. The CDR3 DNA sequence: TGTGCCAGCAGTGAGGGAGGGGCTACCGGGGAGCTGTTTTTT.

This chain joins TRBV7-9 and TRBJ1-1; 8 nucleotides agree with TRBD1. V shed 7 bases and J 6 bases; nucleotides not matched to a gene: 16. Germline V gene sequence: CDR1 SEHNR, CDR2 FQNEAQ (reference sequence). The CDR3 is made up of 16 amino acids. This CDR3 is CASTDTTGGYRAEAFF. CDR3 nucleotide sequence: TGTGCCAGCACCGACACTACAGGGGGATATCGGGCTGAAGCTTTCTTT.

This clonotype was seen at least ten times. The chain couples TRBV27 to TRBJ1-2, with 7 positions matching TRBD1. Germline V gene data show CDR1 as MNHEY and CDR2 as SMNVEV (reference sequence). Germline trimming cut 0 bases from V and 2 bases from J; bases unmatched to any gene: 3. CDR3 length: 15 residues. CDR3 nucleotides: TGTGCCAGCAGTTTATCGAAGACAGGGAACTATGGCTACACCTTC. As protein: CASSLSKTGNYGYTF.

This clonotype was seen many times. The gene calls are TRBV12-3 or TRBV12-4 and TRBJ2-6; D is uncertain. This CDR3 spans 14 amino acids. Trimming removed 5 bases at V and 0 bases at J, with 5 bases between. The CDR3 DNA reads TGTGCCAGCAGTGTCGGCTCTGGGGCCAACGTCCTGACTTTC. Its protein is CASSVGSGANVLTF.

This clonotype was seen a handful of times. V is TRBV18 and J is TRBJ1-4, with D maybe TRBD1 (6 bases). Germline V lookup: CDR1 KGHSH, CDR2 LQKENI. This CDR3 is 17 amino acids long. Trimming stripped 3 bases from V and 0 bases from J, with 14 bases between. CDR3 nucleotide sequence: TGTGCCAGCTCACCTTTCCAGGGACAAACAACTAATGAAAAACTGTTTTTT. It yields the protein CASSPFQGQTTNEKLFF.

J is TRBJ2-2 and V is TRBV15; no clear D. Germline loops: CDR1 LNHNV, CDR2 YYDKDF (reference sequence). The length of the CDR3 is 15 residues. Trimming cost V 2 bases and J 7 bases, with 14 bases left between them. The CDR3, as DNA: TGTGCCACCAGCAGAAATAGTAAGGACCTCGGGGAGCTGTTTTTT. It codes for CATSRNSKDLGELFF.